Sequencing of this TCR beta chain was carried out in a study of cytomegalovirus exposure and HLA in healthy donors. V lost 1 base, J lost 5 bases, and 7 bases stayed unmatched. The germline V gene has CDR1 SEHNR and CDR2 FQNEAQ (reference sequence). The length of the CDR3 is 15 residues. PCR employed 60 Vbeta and 13 Jbeta primers. TCRdb keeps only in-frame clones here, not all; method: immunoSEQ multiplex PCR. The repertoire holds about 170,000 clones, roughly 80% seen once, with about 2.2% in the top ten. Sequencing was performed on PBMCs. The V gene is TRBV7-9, the J gene TRBJ2-5; 7 bases align to TRBD1. This sequence was found in a male donor in good health and CMV-seronegative. CDR3 in DNA: TGTGCCAGCAGCTTAGGTGGGACAGTGGGGGAGACCCAGTACTTC. This gives the protein CASSLGGTVGETQYF. Together with reference TRBV7-9 and TRBJ2-5, the CDR3 gives the full variable domain: DTGVSQNPRHKITKRGQNVTFRCDPISEHNRLYWYRQTLGQGPEFLTYFQNEAQLEKSRLLSDRFSAERPKGSFSTLEIQRTEQGDSAMYLCASSLGGTVGETQYFGPGTRLLVL.